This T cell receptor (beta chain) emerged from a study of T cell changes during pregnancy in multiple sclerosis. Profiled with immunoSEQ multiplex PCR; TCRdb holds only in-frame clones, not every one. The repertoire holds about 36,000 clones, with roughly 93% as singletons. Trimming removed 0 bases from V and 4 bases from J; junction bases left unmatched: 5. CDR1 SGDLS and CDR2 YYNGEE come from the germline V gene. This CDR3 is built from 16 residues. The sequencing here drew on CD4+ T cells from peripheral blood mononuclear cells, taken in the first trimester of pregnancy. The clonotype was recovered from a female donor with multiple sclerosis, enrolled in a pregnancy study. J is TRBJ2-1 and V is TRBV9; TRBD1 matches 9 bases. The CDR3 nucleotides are TGTGCCAGCAGCGTAGCGTACAGGGGGCGATACAATGAGCAGTTCTTC. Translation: CASSVAYRGRYNEQFF.